The following is a TCR beta chain sequence with its context. Its antigen remains unidentified. No base-level quality is on record; no much larger clone is a single base apart. This sample was taken from a study of cytomegalovirus exposure and HLA in healthy donors (dated by TCRdb to 2017 to 2019). In the study overall: An earlier analysis of some 500 of the donors reported 250 to 300 Gb of sequence data and more than 90 million unique TCR beta sequences from 190 million or so T cells. Across 300 to 400 genotyped donors of the cohort, an average of about 220,000 unique TCR beta nucleotide sequences per donor were sequenced, and approximately 17% of those sequences were non-productive. HLA typing included class I and class II loci at four-digit resolution. Every discovery cohort repertoire had been produced on one sequencing platform. Donor age, sex, ethnicity and CMV serostatus were compiled alongside the repertoire data. A later genetic analysis used genome-wide SNP genotypes for about 65% of the roughly 670 donors, treating that subset as a discovery cohort. An early release covering 550 to 650 HLA-typed donors comprised about 310 gigabases of sequencing data and 65 million to 100 million unique TCR sequences. To predict cytomegalovirus infection status, the study combined high-throughput TCR immunosequencing, statistical association of individual TCRs with disease status, and machine learning. A later analysis re-analyzed previously published TCR beta repertoires from 600 to 850 donors and added high-resolution HLA genotyping to study TCR occurrence patterns. Among the roughly 410 genotyped donors, around 81% belonged to the genetic ancestry cluster associated with self-reported Caucasian donors. Using immunosequencing, the study profiled T cell repertoires from 640 or so subjects and related those repertoires to cytomegalovirus serostatus. In the later analysis, no new phenotypic data were used to find candidate immune exposures; instead, reliance was placed on TCR beta sequences and their occurrence across donors. The aim of the study was to test whether cataloging public T cell receptors could identify signatures of past pathogen exposure. In addition to the first cohort of around 670 subjects, a separate validation cohort of around 110 different subjects was used. Five DR-DQ haplotypes were treated as single units for association and clustering because of strong linkage in the cohort. An earlier analysis of around 580 of the donors used high-throughput TCR beta sequencing to judge whether each TCR beta V gene segment behaved as functional or pseudogenic. Typing coverage differed by locus: A, B, C, DRB1 and DQB1 were typed in about 629-640 donors, DQA1 in about 550, DPA1 in 600 to 610, and DPB1 in approximately 450.

The cohort was made up of several hundred healthy bone marrow donors. All cohort members were sampled while nominally healthy, although unrecorded immune exposures were likely present. The donor was CMV seronegative and belonged to the group of 352 seronegative cohort members. Every donor gave a peripheral blood sample, and the peripheral blood mononuclear cells from that sample were used for TCR beta sequencing. The Qiagen DNeasy Blood Extraction Kit was used to extract genomic DNA from the blood cell samples. Study-wide conclusions, independent of this receptor: In a later genetic analysis, fewer N-insertions in productive TCRs were reported among donors in an Asian-associated ancestry cluster than the roughly 640-donor mean. A further reported finding was that TCR beta sequences accurately predicted the HLA-A and HLA-B alleles for most subjects in the first cohort. For the cohort, immune exposure information was limited to CMV serostatus. The earlier analysis of 587 of the donors excluded some 15 rarely observed V segments, including chromosome 9 orphons, because counts were too low. In a later analysis, HLA-associated TCR beta chains showed more clonal expansion and lower generation probabilities than non-associated chains that were equally common. A later analysis found that TCR association rates varied across HLA loci, with DRB1 alleles showing the most associated TCRs and HLA-C alleles the fewest. This cohort had only TCR beta chains sequenced, and the lack of alpha or paired-chain data limited which features could be detected. In a later analysis, over 15,000 TCR beta sequences were associated with specific HLA alleles at a false discovery rate of 0.05. Cytomegalovirus status was reported to be diagnosed by the classifier with high specificity and sensitivity in both the original and validation cohorts. Broadly in line with IMGT annotations, most TCR beta V segments showed up in productive rearrangements about 87% or about 30% of the time in an earlier analysis of around 600 of the donors. Roughly uniform sequencing depth across donors was assumed in presence/absence analyses, although this assumption may not hold. In a later analysis, several top co-occurrence clusters were reported to appear linked to parvovirus B19, influenza, CMV and Epstein-Barr virus. Three of the identified cytomegalovirus-associated TCR beta chains were confirmed in vitro to be specific for cytomegalovirus antigens. The study gave a list of 150 to 200 TCR beta chains associated with cytomegalovirus. Because HLA typing was unavailable for some donors at each locus, only the typed subset was used in association tests. V-gene and J-gene trimming of TCR beta chains was associated with a missense DCLRE1C variant in a later genetic analysis, and the association was replicated in an independent cohort. The 87-base-pair reads could not distinguish some IMGT-functional V segments, including TRBV6-2 and TRBV6-3, so those segments were excluded. Linkage disequilibrium might explain the correlated functional status among segregating V segments, but an unknown experimental factor could not be excluded. It was suggested by the authors that the approach could potentially be generalized to other disease states and immunological phenotypes. A later analysis found that most CMV-associated TCR beta chains appeared HLA-restricted, with HLA associations seemingly driven largely by CMV exposure. When HLA alleles, especially DR and DQ, strongly co-occurred, attributing TCR associations to individual alleles was difficult. While some public TCRs were present in many individuals, most TCR sequences turned up only very rarely across donors. A cluster of highly shared sequence variants was judged likely to be a technical artifact of the sequencing pipeline.

Spanning cysteine to phenylalanine, the CDR3 consists of 16 amino acids. The retained sequence is limited to the CDR3, 48 bases, with the frame set at the first base. At the junction V is shortened by 4 bases and J by 3 bases, with 19 bases in between. CDR1 is given as MNHEY and CDR2 as SVGAGI, both from the germline V gene. Library preparation used the immunoSEQ multiplex PCR assay. The multiplex PCR relied on a mix of 60 forward primers for TCR Vbeta segments and 13 reverse primers for TCR Jbeta segments. Amplification of the CDR3 region of rearranged TCR beta genes was performed with a multiplex PCR assay on genomic DNA. The amplified TCR beta libraries were sequenced on the Illumina HiSeq System as 87-base-pair reads. In the paper's pipeline: In a later analysis, 80 million or so unique TCR beta chains were counted across the approximately 640 repertoires, and around 10 million of these chains were shared by at least two donors. To remove PCR and sequencing errors, raw reads were error-corrected and collapsed into unique sequences using a nearest-neighbor algorithm that merged closely related sequences. CDR3 sequences were aligned to IMGT reference sequences to assign V, D and J gene segments. For a sequence to be retained, a match of at least six nucleotides was required to both a V gene segment and a J gene segment. A rearrangement was called productive if the CDR3 had no stop codons and remained in frame with V and J, and every other rearrangement was called non-productive. Following IMGT convention, CDR3 was defined as the stretch from the second conserved V-encoded cysteine up to the conserved J-encoded phenylalanine. The earlier analysis of about 640 of the donors excluded any sequence lacking an unambiguous match to a single V gene segment. In an earlier analysis of several hundred of the donors, V segments were called functional above 56.7% productive rearrangements and were called segregating when the between-donor standard deviation exceeded 5%. A statistical classification framework was built for diagnosing cytomegalovirus status from the catalog of TCR beta chain sequences. V and J gene assignment, in a later analysis, came from comparing TCR nucleotide sequences with IMGT/GENE-DB human TR gene sequences. Using the TCRdist pipeline, a later analysis assigned CDR3 sequences along with most-parsimonious VDJ recombination scenarios. In a later analysis, each TCR beta chain was defined by its CDR3 amino acid sequence together with its V-gene family, and reads without a unique V-gene family were excluded. As a way to deal with suspected cross-contamination and a sequencing artifact, a later analysis dropped 450 to 600 nucleotide sequences that were highly shared and had low generation probability. For each public chain, a later analysis derived a clonal expansion index from normalized ranks of inferred template counts within each repertoire. Generation probabilities in a later analysis came from a VDJ recombination model fitted to out-of-frame rearrangements, and those results were checked against IGoR. In a later analysis, hypergeometric tests were used to score TCR-TCR, TCR-HLA and TCR-CMV co-occurrence, with a repertoire-size bias correction applied to TCR pairs. In a later analysis, false discovery rates were estimated by permuting HLA or CMV assignments 20 times. A later analysis grouped co-occurring TCRs with DBSCAN, adding TCRdist sequence similarity when clustering within HLA-allele-positive subsets. For co-occurrence clustering, repertoires with fewer than 30,000 or more than 120,000 public chains were excluded, along with about five repertoires with anomalous nucleotide sharing. Not all clones reach the TCRdb copy of this immuneACCESS table, which keeps in-frame sequences only. Checked studies attribute under half of the gap to unresolved V genes and leave the rest unexplained. V, J and clone size are taken as reported in that table, and D and trimming were inferred from the DNA itself. The sample table lists 130,000 or so clones, roughly 66% of them with a count of one. Clones ranked in the top ten supply 6.5% of the sample.

This chain is built from TRBV6-5 and TRBJ2-7; the D gene is possibly TRBD1, with 7 bases matching. Sequenced material: PBMCs. This clonotype was obtained from a woman in her sixties or seventies in good health and CMV-seronegative. The nucleotide sequence is TGTGCCAGCAGTTCCCCACGACAGGGAGGCTTCTACGAGCAGTACTTC. Its coded protein is CASSSPRQGGFYEQYF.